A single sample is the source of the 19 T cell receptor beta chains below, sequenced in a study of cytomegalovirus exposure and HLA in healthy donors. The primer mix had 60 Vbeta and 13 Jbeta primers. The protocol was immunoSEQ multiplex PCR, while the TCRdb copy is restricted to in-frame clones and leaves out a portion. The sample has about 100,000 clones; 60% to 75% are singletons. The specimen was PBMCs. Receptor source: a woman between 40 and 50 years old in good health and CMV-seronegative.

V is TRBV7-6 and J is TRBJ2-3; possibly TRBD2 for D (5 bases). Germline loops: CDR1 SGHVS, CDR2 FNYEAQ. V gave up 0 bases and J gave up 4 bases, with 17 bases separating them. The CDR3 has 17 amino acids. DNA for the CDR3: TGTGCCAGCAGCTTAGCGGGTTTTAGCGATGGGGCAGATACGCAGTATTTT. Amino acid sequence: CASSLAGFSDGADTQYF.

V usage is TRBV19 and J usage is TRBJ1-2; 7 bases map to TRBD1. Germline lookup yields CDR1 LNHDA and CDR2 SQIVND (reference sequence). The CDR3 is 11 amino acids. V gave up 6 bases and J gave up 8 bases; unmatched junction bases: 3. CDR3 DNA sequence: TGTGCCAGTAGGACAGGGCCCGGCTACACCTTC. It codes for CASRTGPGYTF.

CDR3 nucleotides: TGTGCCAGCAGCTTCACGTCGGGGCTAGCGGGAGGGGAGACCCAGTACTTC. Translated: CASSFTSGLAGGETQYF. This chain connects TRBV7-9 to TRBJ2-5; 12 positions agree with TRBD2. Germline V gives CDR1 SEHNR, CDR2 FQNEAQ (reference sequence). V dropped 3 bases and J dropped 5; count of bases not matched to a gene: 10. This CDR3 contains 17 residues.

The chain joins TRBV6-5 to TRBJ2-1, with TRBD2 matching over 10 bases. The CDR3 totals 14 residues. Germline V gene data show CDR1 as MNHEY and CDR2 as SVGAGI. V trimming: 4 bases; J trimming: 7 bases; junction bases outside the gene matches: 4. The CDR3 region is CASSSGTSDNEQFF. CDR3 in DNA: TGTGCCAGCAGTTCCGGGACTAGCGATAATGAGCAGTTCTTC.

The table lists this clone with a few counts. The gene calls are TRBV5-1 and TRBJ2-7; 9 nucleotides align to TRBD1. Germline CDR1 reads SGHRS; CDR2 reads YFSETQ. The CDR3 runs 16 residues. V was clipped by 5 bases and J by 6 bases; unmatched bases: 15. Here the CDR3 DNA reads TGCGCCAGCAGTTACGATCCGGGACAGGGACCTTCCGAGCAGTACTTC. It yields the protein CASSYDPGQGPSEQYF.

The chain employs TRBV30 and TRBJ2-1; TRBD2 agrees at 11 bases. The CDR3 spans 19 residues. Germline values: CDR1 GTSNPN, CDR2 SVGIG (reference sequence). J gave up 0 bases and V 1 base, and 11 bases lay outside the gene matches. CDR3 loop: CAWSEWLAGGTSSYNEQFF. The CDR3 coding sequence is TGTGCCTGGAGTGAGTGGTTAGCGGGGGGGACAAGCTCCTACAATGAGCAGTTCTTC.

The genes are TRBV4-1 and TRBJ2-3; TRBD2 aligns across 7 bases. The CDR3 is 16 residues long. Germline lookup yields CDR1 MGHRA and CDR2 YSYEKL. The V segment lost 4 bases and the J segment 3 bases; nucleotides outside the gene matches: 10. The CDR3 DNA is TGCGCCAGCAGCCCGACCCTGCGGGAGTGGACAGATACGCAGTATTTT. It translates to CASSPTLREWTDTQYF.

Only a few counts were recorded for this clone. The chain uses TRBV7-2 and TRBJ1-5; TRBD1 matches at 8 bases. The germline CDR1 and CDR2 sequences are SGHTA and FQGNSA. The CDR3 length is 18 residues. The ends lost 1 base at V and 4 bases at J; junction bases unmatched: 12. CDR3 protein: CASSLVGQGALLNQPQHF. CDR3 sequence (DNA): TGTGCCAGCAGCTTAGTTGGTCAGGGGGCGCTTCTTAATCAGCCCCAGCATTTT.

The rearrangement joins TRBV18 to TRBJ1-4, with 8 nucleotides matching TRBD1. Losses at the gene ends were 4 bases for V and 5 bases for J; bases not matched to a gene: 6. The CDR3 length is 15 residues. Per the germline V gene, CDR1 is KGHSH and CDR2 is LQKENI. Here the CDR3 DNA reads TGTGCCAGCTCACTATACAGGGGGTTCAATGAAAAACTGTTTTTT. Translation: CASSLYRGFNEKLFF.

The chain recombines TRBV7-9 with TRBJ2-3, with 8 bases aligning to TRBD1. Germline assignment: CDR1 SEHNR and CDR2 FQNEAQ (reference sequence). V trimming: 5 bases; J trimming: 2 bases; junction bases outside the gene matches: 12. The CDR3 runs 17 residues. The CDR3 coding sequence is TGTGCCAGCAGCACCCTCCCGGGACAGGTCGACACAGATACGCAGTATTTT. Residues: CASSTLPGQVDTDTQYF.

This clone was detected only a few times. V and J are TRBV28 and TRBJ1-1; 9 bases line up with TRBD1. The CDR3 length is 17 residues. Germline V lookup: CDR1 MDHEN, CDR2 SYDVKM. Losses at the gene ends were 10 bases for V and 1 base for J; bases not matched to a gene: 16. The CDR3 coding sequence is TGTGCCACGAAACGACAGGGGGTGAGGCCGTGGAACACTGAAGCTTTCTTT. The encoded protein is CATKRQGVRPWNTEAFF.

The chain couples TRBV5-4 to TRBJ2-1; possible D gene TRBD1, 5 bases. The germline V gene has CDR1 SGHNT and CDR2 YYREEE (reference sequence). The V end was cut by 0 bases, the J end by 7 bases, with 5 bases between. The CDR3 is made up of 12 amino acids. In DNA form, the CDR3 reads TGTGCCAGCAGCTTGGGACAGAATGAGCAGTTCTTC. This encodes CASSLGQNEQFF. The full variable domain, its missing parts supplied by reference TRBV5-4 and TRBJ2-1, is ETGVTQSPTHLIKTRGQQVTLRCSSQSGHNTVSWYQQALGQGPQFIFQYYREEENGRGNFPPRFSGLQFPNYSSELNVNALELDDSALYLCASSLGQNEQFFGPGTRLTVL.

This chain joins TRBV18 and TRBJ2-3, with 10 bases aligning to TRBD1. This CDR3 comprises 14 residues. V trimming: 4 bases; J trimming: 6 bases; junction bases outside the gene matches: 4. Germline-derived CDR1 and CDR2 are KGHSH and LQKENI. DNA for the CDR3: TGTGCCAGCTCACTTCTGGACAGGGGGGATACGCAGTATTTT. It encodes CASSLLDRGDTQYF.

This clone has just a few counts. This chain uses TRBV7-2 with TRBJ1-2, with no clear D. Per germline, CDR1 SGHTA and CDR2 FQGNSA. Trimming shortened V by 3 bases and J by 4 bases, and 15 bases separated the two germline ends. CDR3 length equals 15 residues. The CDR3 spells CASSFGSTRGYGYTF. CDR3 sequence (DNA): TGTGCCAGCAGCTTTGGAAGCACAAGAGGCTATGGCTACACCTTC.

The chain links TRBV7-2 to TRBJ2-5, with TRBD2 identical over 11 bases. Trimming at V came to 6 bases and at J to 4 bases, leaving 10 bases not matched to a gene. The CDR3 is 16 residues long. CDR1 and CDR2 from the germline V gene are SGHTA and FQGNSA. The CDR3 is CASRTSGMGAGETQYF. The CDR3 region has the DNA TGTGCCAGCAGGACTAGCGGGATGGGGGCAGGAGAGACCCAGTACTTC.

The CDR3 DNA follows: TGTGCCACCAGCGGGGGACAGGCAAATTCACCCCTCCACTTT. Translation gives CATSGGQANSPLHF. This chain joins TRBV15 and TRBJ1-6, with TRBD1 identical over 8 bases. The CDR3 runs 14 residues. The germline gives CDR1 LNHNV, CDR2 YYDKDF (reference sequence). V lost 5 bases to trimming and J lost 7 bases; unmatched junction nucleotides: 4.

The genes are TRBV5-1 and TRBJ2-5; 10 nucleotides align to TRBD2. The J call may be wrong; the DNA end is better matched by TRBJ2-7. Germline CDR1 and CDR2: SGHRS and YFSETQ. This CDR3 contains 14 residues. The CDR3 DNA follows: TGCGCCAGCCCCGGACTAGCGGAATCCTACGAGCAGTACTTC. Translation: CASPGLAESYEQYF.

This clone has only a few counts. The chain has TRBV21-1 and TRBJ2-3; no check of the table's D call, TRBD2, against the DNA was made. TRBV21-1 is noted as a pseudogene. The CDR3 is 16 residues long. The CDR3 is CASRNSSGSRTDTQYF. The CDR3 DNA reads TGTGCCAGCAGGAATTCTAGCGGGAGTCGCACAGATACGCAGTATTTT.

A word on this clone: Relative to the germline gene, one junction end is altered; a read error may explain this. J is TRBJ2-7 and V is TRBV11-2; D call uncertain. This CDR3 region has 15 residues. Germline V gene lookup returns CDR1 SGHAT and CDR2 FQNNGV. The CDR3 here is CASSRPKHSSYEQSF. The CDR3 bases are TGTGCCAGCAGCCGCCCTAAACATAGCTCCTACGAGCAGTCCTTC. Looking up the rest from reference TRBV11-2 and TRBJ2-7 gives the full variable domain: EAGVAQSPRYKIIEKRQSVAFWCNPISGHATLYWYQQILGQGPKLLIQFQNNGVVDDSQLPKDRFSAERLKGVDSTLKIQPAKLEDSAVYLCASSRPKHSSYEQSFGPGTRLTVT.